The entry below gives a single T cell receptor beta chain sequence along with its context. Its antigen is unknown. The CDR3 runs 15 residues. CDR1 SQVTM and CDR2 ANQGSEA come from the germline V gene. Trimming removed 4 bases at V and 5 bases at J, with 18 bases between. Measured with immunoSEQ multiplex PCR; TCRdb has only the in-frame clones, and not every one. The data contain approximately 76,000 clones, around 82% of them singletons. The record originates from a study of T cells in localized non-small cell lung cancer. The study's findings and limits: Tumor samples were not multi-region, leaving intratumor heterogeneity unexcluded. Uninvolved adjacent lung had higher T cell clonality than tumor and all other tissues. Adjacent lung tissue had a median about 52 of the top 100 clones found in the tumor. Longer overall survival was linked to higher blood T cell density.

This clonotype was obtained from an older female donor with stage I lung adenocarcinoma. This chain joins TRBV29-1 and TRBJ1-3, with unresolved D. Sequencing used peripheral blood, obtained before any cancer treatment. The CDR3 here is CSVALGRSGRNTIYF. CDR3 DNA: TGCAGCGTTGCTTTAGGACGGAGTGGGCGAAACACCATATATTTT.